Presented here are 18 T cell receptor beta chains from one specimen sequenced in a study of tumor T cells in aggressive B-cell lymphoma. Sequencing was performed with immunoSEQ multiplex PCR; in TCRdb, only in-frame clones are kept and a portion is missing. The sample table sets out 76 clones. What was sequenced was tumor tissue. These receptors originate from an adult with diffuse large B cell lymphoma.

The CDR3 here is CASSQEFAGVFEQFF. The CDR3 bases are TGTGCCAGCAGCCAAGAGTTTGCGGGAGTGTTTGAGCAGTTCTTC. The chain couples TRBV14 to TRBJ2-1; 7 bases match TRBD2. CDR1 and CDR2 from the germline V gene are SGHDN and FVKESK. J was trimmed by 9 bases and V by 0 bases; bases with no gene match: 8. The CDR3 is 15 amino acids.

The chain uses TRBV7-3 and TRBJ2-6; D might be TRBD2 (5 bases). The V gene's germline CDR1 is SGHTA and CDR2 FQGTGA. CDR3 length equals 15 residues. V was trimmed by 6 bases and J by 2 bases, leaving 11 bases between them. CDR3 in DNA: TGTGCCAGCAGTTATAGCGATCCTGGGGCCAACGTCCTGACTTTC. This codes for CASSYSDPGANVLTF.

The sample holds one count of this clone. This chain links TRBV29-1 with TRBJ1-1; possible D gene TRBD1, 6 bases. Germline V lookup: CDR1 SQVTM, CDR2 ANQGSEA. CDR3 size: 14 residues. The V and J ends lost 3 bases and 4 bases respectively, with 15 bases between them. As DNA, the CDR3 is TGCAGCGTTGAGGAACAGGGTTTAGGCACTGAAGCTTTCTTT. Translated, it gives CSVEEQGLGTEAFF.

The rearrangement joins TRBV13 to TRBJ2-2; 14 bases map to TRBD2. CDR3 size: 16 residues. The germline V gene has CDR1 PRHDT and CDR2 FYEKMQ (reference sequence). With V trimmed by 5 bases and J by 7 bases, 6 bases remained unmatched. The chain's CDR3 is CASSTGTSGRCGELFF. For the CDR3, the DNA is TGTGCCAGCAGCACCGGGACTAGCGGGAGATGCGGGGAGCTGTTTTTT.

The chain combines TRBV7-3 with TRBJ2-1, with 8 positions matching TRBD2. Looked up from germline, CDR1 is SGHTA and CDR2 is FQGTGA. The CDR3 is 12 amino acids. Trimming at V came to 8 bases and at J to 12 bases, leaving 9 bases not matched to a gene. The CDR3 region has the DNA TGTGCCAGCGGCGTCTCGGGAGGGGTGCAGTTCTTC. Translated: CASGVSGGVQFF.

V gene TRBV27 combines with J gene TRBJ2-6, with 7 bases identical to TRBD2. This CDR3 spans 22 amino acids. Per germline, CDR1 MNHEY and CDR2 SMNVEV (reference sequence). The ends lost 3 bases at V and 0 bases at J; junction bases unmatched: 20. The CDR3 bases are TGTGCCAGCAGTTTGGGAGGGCAGGTACGCACAGGACAATTCTCTGGGGCCAACGTCCTGACTTTC. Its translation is CASSLGGQVRTGQFSGANVLTF.

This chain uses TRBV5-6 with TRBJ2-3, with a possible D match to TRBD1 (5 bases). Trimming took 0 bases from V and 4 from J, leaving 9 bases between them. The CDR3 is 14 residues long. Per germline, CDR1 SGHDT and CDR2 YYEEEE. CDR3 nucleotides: TGTGCCAGCAGCTTGGATCAGGGCCCAGATACGCAGTATTTT. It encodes CASSLDQGPDTQYF.

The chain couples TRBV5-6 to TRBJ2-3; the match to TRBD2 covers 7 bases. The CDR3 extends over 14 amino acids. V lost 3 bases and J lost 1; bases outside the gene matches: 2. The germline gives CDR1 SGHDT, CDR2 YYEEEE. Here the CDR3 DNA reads TGTGCCAGCAGCTCTAGCGGCGGCACAGATACGCAGTATTTT. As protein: CASSSSGGTDTQYF.

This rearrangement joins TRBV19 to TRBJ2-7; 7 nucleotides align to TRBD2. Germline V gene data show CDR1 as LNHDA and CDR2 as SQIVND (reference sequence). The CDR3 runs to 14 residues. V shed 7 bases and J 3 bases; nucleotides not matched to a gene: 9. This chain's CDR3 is CASTQEAGLYEQYF. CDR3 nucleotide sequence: TGTGCCAGTACCCAAGAAGCGGGACTCTACGAGCAGTACTTC. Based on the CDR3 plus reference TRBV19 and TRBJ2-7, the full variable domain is DGGITQSPKYLFRKEGQNVTLSCEQNLNHDAMYWYRQDPGQGLRLIYYSQIVNDFQKGDIAEGYSVSREKKESFPLTVTSAQKNPTAFYLCASTQEAGLYEQYFGPGTRLTVT.

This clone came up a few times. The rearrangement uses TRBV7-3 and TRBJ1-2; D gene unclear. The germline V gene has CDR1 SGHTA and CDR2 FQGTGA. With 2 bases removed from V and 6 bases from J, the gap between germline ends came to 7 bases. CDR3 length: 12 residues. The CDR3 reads CASSLDGDGYTF. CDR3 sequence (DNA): TGTGCCAGCAGCTTAGACGGGGATGGCTACACCTTC.

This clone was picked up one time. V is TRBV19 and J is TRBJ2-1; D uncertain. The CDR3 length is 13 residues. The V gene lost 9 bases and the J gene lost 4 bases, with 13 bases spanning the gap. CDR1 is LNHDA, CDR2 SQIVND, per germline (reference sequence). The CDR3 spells CASPDTKYNEQFF. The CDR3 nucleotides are TGTGCCAGCCCCGACACGAAGTACAATGAGCAGTTCTTC.

CDR3 DNA: TGTGCCAGCAGAGAAGCCGACAGCTATGGCTACACCTTC. Amino acids: CASREADSYGYTF. The rearrangement links TRBV6-5 to TRBJ1-2; D may be TRBD1 (5 bases). V lost 6 bases and J lost 4, with 12 bases in between. Germline CDR1 MNHEY, CDR2 SVGAGI. The CDR3 extends over 13 amino acids.

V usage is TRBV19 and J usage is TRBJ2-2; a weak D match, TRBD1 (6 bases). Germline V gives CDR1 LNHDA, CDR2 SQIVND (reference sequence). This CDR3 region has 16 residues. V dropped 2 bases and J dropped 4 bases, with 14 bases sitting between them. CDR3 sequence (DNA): TGTGCCAGTAGTATACAGGGGTACAGTCGCACCGGGGAGCTGTTTTTT. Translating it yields CASSIQGYSRTGELFF.

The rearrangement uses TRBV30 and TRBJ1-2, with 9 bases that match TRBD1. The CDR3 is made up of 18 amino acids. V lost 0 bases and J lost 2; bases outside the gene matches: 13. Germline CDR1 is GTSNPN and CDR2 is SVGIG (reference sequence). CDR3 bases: TGTGCCTGGAGTGTCTCTTTGGGACAGGGTTATAGCAACTATGGCTACACCTTC. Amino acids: CAWSVSLGQGYSNYGYTF.

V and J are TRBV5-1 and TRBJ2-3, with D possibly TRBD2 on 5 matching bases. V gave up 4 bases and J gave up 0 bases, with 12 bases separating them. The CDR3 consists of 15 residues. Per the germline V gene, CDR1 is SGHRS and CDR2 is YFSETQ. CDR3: CASSIDYPSTDTQYF. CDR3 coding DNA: TGCGCCAGCAGCATTGACTACCCTAGCACAGATACGCAGTATTTT.

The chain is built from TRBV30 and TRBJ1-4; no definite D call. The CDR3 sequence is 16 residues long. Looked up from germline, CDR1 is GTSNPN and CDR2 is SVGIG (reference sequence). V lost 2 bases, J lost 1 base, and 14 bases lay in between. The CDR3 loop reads CAWSRDHPGTNEKLFF. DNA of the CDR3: TGTGCCTGGAGTCGGGATCACCCTGGAACTAATGAAAAACTGTTTTTT.

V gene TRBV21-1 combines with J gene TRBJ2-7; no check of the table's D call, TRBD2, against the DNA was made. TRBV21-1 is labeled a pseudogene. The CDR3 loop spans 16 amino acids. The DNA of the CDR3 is TGTGCCAGCAGCAGGGGAGAGGAGGGAGTCACCTACGAGCAGTACTTC. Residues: CASSRGEEGVTYEQYF.

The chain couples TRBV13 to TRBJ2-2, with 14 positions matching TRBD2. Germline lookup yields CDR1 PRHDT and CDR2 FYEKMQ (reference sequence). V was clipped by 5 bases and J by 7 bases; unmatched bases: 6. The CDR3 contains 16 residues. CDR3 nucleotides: TGTGCCAGCAGCACCGGGACTAGCGGGAGATACGGGGAGCTGTTTTTT. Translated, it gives CASSTGTSGRYGELFF. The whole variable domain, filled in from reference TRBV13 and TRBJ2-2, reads AAGVIQSPRHLIKEKRETATLKCYPIPRHDTVYWYQQGPGQDPQFLISFYEKMQSDKGSIPDRFSAQQFSDYHSELNMSSLELGDSALYFCASSTGTSGRYGELFFGEGSRLTVL.